Each of the 8 T cell receptor beta chains below was sequenced from the same sample in a study of blood T cells in healthy people across ages. Primed by a sample-barcoded 5' primer and a J-beta primer mix, a second PCR proceeded for 7 to 11 cycles. MiXCR, applied by TCRdb to the 5' RACE reads, yields one record per CDR3 protein. The table has 450,000 to 700,000 distinct CDR3 sequences, 25% to 30% seen once; the top ten hold roughly 18%. The sample comprised blood. These receptors all come from an older woman in good health.

The rearrangement links TRBV9 to TRBJ2-4, with D maybe TRBD2 (6 bases). This CDR3 comprises 17 residues. The germline V and J ends were trimmed by 4 bases and 1 base, with 18 bases remaining between them. Per the germline V gene, CDR1 is SGDLS and CDR2 is YYNGEE. CDR3 protein: CASSLQPGRGAKNIQYF. Here the CDR3 DNA reads TGTGCCAGCAGCCTGCAACCGGGACGGGGGGCCAAAAACATTCAGTACTTC.

The chain links TRBV4-3 to TRBJ2-4, with D possibly matching TRBD2 (5 bases). Trimming took off 3 bases at V and 3 bases at J, with 15 bases between the two ends. This CDR3 is 16 amino acids long. The germline V gene encodes CDR1 LGHNA and CDR2 YSLEER. The CDR3 DNA reads TGCGCCAGCAGCCAGAATCTGGCGGCGGGCAAAAACATTCAGTACTTC. Encoded protein: CASSQNLAAGKNIQYF.

The genes are TRBV20-1 and TRBJ1-6; TRBD1 matches at 7 bases. Trimming removed 6 bases from V and 0 bases from J; junction bases left unmatched: 11. The CDR3 covers 17 residues. Germline V gene data show CDR1 as DFQATT and CDR2 as SNEGSKA (reference sequence). The CDR3 DNA is TGCAGTGCCGCAGGCGAGACAGGGAGCTCCTATAATTCACCCCTCCACTTT. Translated: CSAAGETGSSYNSPLHF.

The chain is built from TRBV7-9 and TRBJ2-3; 7 bases map to TRBD1. CDR1 and CDR2 from the germline V gene are SEHNR and FQNEAQ (reference sequence). The CDR3 contains 13 residues. The V and J ends lost 5 bases and 4 bases, in that order; junction bases with no gene match: 3. CDR3 residues: CASSGTEADTQYF. CDR3 coding DNA: TGTGCCAGCAGCGGGACAGAGGCAGATACGCAGTATTTT.

The chain carries TRBV27 and TRBJ2-1; the match to TRBD2 covers 7 bases. With V trimmed by 5 bases and J by 8 bases, 18 bases remained unmatched. The CDR3 runs to 17 residues. The germline CDR1 and CDR2 sequences are MNHEY and SMNVEV (reference sequence). In DNA, the CDR3 is TGTGCCAGCAGTCCGAAGCCGGGACTACCCATGGGCCATGAGCAGTTCTTC. This gives the protein CASSPKPGLPMGHEQFF.

The rearrangement links TRBV5-1 to TRBJ1-4; D unclear. Germline V lookup: CDR1 SGHRS, CDR2 YFSETQ. CDR3 size: 15 residues. V lost 1 base and J 4 bases, leaving 11 bases between the germline ends. The CDR3 reads CASSLFQPNNEKLFF. DNA for the CDR3: TGCGCCAGCAGCTTGTTTCAGCCTAATAATGAAAAACTGTTTTTT.

The chain employs TRBV3-1 and TRBJ1-1; D remains unclear. Germline lookup yields CDR1 LGHDT and CDR2 YNNKEL (reference sequence). CDR3 length: 13 residues. Trimming took off 2 bases at V and 4 bases at J, with 8 bases between the two ends. CDR3 amino acids: CASSQFVGTEAFF. For the CDR3, the DNA is TGTGCCAGCAGCCAATTCGTAGGCACTGAAGCTTTCTTT.

The rearrangement joins TRBV4-1 to TRBJ2-1; the D is unclear. Germline V gene lookup returns CDR1 MGHRA and CDR2 YSYEKL. The CDR3 has 15 residues. V was pared by 1 base and J by 0 bases, with 7 bases between. The CDR3 loop is CASSQAVSSYNEQFF. CDR3 in DNA: TGCGCCAGCAGCCAAGCAGTGAGCTCCTACAATGAGCAGTTCTTC.